This T cell receptor beta chain was sequenced during a study of shared clonotypes between healthy human individuals. Study observations and caveats: Memory subsets had estimated richness that was generally smaller than that of naive subsets.

Donors, without exception, were Caucasian adults residing in Nashville, Tennessee. CD45RA+ naive and CD45RA-negative memory subsets were separated from CD4+ cells. Comment on this clone: The target antigen is unknown.

An assay was performed, and its level was deep. TCRdb's copy holds only in-frame clones and misses some; the assay was immunoSEQ multiplex PCR. The sample holds hundreds of thousands of clones, 55% to 85% seen once. CDR3 length: 10 amino acids. CDR1 and CDR2 (germline): DFQATT, SNEGSKA (reference sequence). V lost 3 bases, J lost 3 bases, and 3 bases lay in between. Sequencing input: memory CD4+ T cells sorted from blood. The subset: CD45RA-negative fraction. This sequence originates from a woman aged 25 to 39 in good health. The gene calls are TRBV20-1 and TRBJ2-7; D gene uncertain. For the CDR3, the DNA is TGCAGTGCTAGGATCTACGAGCAGTACTTC. Its translation is CSARIYEQYF.